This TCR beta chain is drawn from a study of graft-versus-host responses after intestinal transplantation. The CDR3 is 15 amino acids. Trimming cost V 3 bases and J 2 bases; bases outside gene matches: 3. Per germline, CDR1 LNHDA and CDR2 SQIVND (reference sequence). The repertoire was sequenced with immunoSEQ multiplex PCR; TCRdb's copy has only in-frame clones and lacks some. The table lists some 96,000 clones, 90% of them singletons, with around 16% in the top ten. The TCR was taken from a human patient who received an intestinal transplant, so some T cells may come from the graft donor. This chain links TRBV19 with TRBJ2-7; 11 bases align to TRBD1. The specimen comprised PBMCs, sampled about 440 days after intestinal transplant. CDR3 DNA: TGTGCCAGTAGTATGTTGGGACAGGGGGCCTACGAGCAGTACTTC. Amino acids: CASSMLGQGAYEQYF. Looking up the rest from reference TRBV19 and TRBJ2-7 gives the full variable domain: DGGITQSPKYLFRKEGQNVTLSCEQNLNHDAMYWYRQDPGQGLRLIYYSQIVNDFQKGDIAEGYSVSREKKESFPLTVTSAQKNPTAFYLCASSMLGQGAYEQYFGPGTRLTVT.